This T cell receptor (beta chain) was sequenced during a study of cytomegalovirus exposure and HLA in healthy donors. Concerning this clone: No antigen is known for it.

Study-wide points: Presence/absence results assume similar sequencing depth per donor, which may not hold. In a later analysis, at a false discovery rate of 0.05, some 15,000 TCR beta sequences were associated with HLA alleles.

13 Jbeta primers and 60 Vbeta primers were used for the PCR. The table came from immunoSEQ multiplex PCR; TCRdb's copy has only in-frame clones and leaves some out. The sample holds about 260,000 clones, around 66% seen once. With 2 bases clipped from V and 6 bases from J, the junction kept 9 bases outside the gene matches. Germline CDR1 MNHEY, CDR2 SVGAGI. The CDR3 runs 15 residues. The sequence derives from a female donor in good health and CMV-seronegative. Material: PBMCs. The chain employs TRBV6-5 and TRBJ1-1; TRBD1 aligns across 7 bases. The DNA of the CDR3 is TGTGCCAGCAGTTACGTTACAGGGGCCCTCCCTGAAGCTTTCTTT. It translates to CASSYVTGALPEAFF.